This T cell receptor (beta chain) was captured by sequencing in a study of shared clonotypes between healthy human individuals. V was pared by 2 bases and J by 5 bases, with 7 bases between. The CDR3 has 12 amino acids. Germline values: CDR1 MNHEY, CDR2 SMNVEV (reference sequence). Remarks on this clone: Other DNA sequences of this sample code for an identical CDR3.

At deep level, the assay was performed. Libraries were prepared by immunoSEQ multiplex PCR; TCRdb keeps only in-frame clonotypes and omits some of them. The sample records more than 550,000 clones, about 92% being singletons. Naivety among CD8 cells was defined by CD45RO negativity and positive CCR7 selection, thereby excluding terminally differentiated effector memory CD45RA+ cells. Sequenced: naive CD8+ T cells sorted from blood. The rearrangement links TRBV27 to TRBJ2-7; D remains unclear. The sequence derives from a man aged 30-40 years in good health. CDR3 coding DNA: TGTGCCAGCAGTTTAATTGGGGACGAGCAGTACTTC. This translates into CASSLIGDEQYF.